This T cell receptor beta chain was retrieved from a study of cytomegalovirus exposure and HLA in healthy donors. Study-level points and caveats: Roughly 170 TCR beta chains were listed as cytomegalovirus-associated. Solely CMV serostatus was available to characterize immune exposure.

With 60 Vbeta and 13 Jbeta primers, the PCR was carried out. Some clones are missing from TCRdb's copy, which holds only in-frame ones; the method was immunoSEQ multiplex PCR. The sample lists some 170,000 clones, roughly 80% occurring once. Points on this clone: Its specificity is not known.

The sequence was collected from a girl aged 5-17 years in good health and CMV-seropositive. What was sequenced was PBMCs.

CDR3 bases: TGTGCCAGCAGGGTTTTCGGTACAGTTCCATACAATGAGCAGTTCTTC. Translation: CASRVFGTVPYNEQFF. The chain is built from TRBV27 and TRBJ2-1; no clear D gene. This CDR3 is 16 amino acids long. V lost 6 bases, J lost 4 bases, and 19 bases lay in between. CDR1 is MNHEY and CDR2 is SMNVEV in the germline V gene (reference sequence).